What follows is one TCR beta chain and its context. Its antigen is currently unknown. The data derive from a study of T cells in localized non-small cell lung cancer. Study findings and constraints: Owing to sequencing of a solitary tumor region, heterogeneity cannot be discounted.

TCRdb's table, derived via immunoSEQ multiplex PCR, lists solely in-frame clones and lacks some. Of under 5,500 clones in the sample, about 35% were seen once. This CDR3 contains 15 residues. Trimming removed 2 bases from V and 13 bases from J; junction bases left unmatched: 11. Germline lookup yields CDR1 MDHEN and CDR2 SYDVKM. The sample in question was lung tumor tissue, obtained before any cancer treatment. This chain links TRBV28 with TRBJ1-6; the match to TRBD1 covers 7 bases. This TCR came from a female donor of 60 years or more with stage I lung adenocarcinoma. Here the CDR3 reads CASSLRGQGMSPLHF. DNA for the CDR3: TGTGCCAGCAGTTTAAGGGGGCAGGGAATGAGTCCCCTCCACTTT. Filled out from reference TRBV28 and TRBJ1-6, the complete variable domain reads DVKVTQSSRYLVKRTGEKVFLECVQDMDHENMFWYRQDPGLGLRLIYFSYDVKMKEKGDIPEGYSVSREKKERFSLILESASTNQTSMYLCASSLRGQGMSPLHFGNGTRLTVT.